The rows below give T cell receptor beta chains drawn from one sample of a study of human T cells and chemical hapten exposure. TCRdb re-analysed the RACE reads in MiXCR, keeping a single row per CDR3 protein. The sample lists 300,000 to 450,000 distinct CDR3 sequences; approximately 5.1% were seen once. Sequenced material: whole blood, taken in connection with sensitization to the hapten diphenylcyclopropenone (DPC). These receptors were obtained from a woman aged 45 to 65 with alopecia areata. Some clones in this sample may be carry-over from other donors' samples. CDR3s include the opening cysteine and the closing phenylalanine or tryptophan. D genes are given only for firm matches. Clone size appears in some rows only: once, few, many, or a class for an expanded clone.

>TRBJ2-7|many|TRBV10-1|NA
CASSEATESYEQYF
TGCGCCAGCAGTGAGGCGACAGAATCCTACGAGCAGTACTTC
>TRBJ2-1|NA|TRBV30|TRBD2
CAWSPGGRFNEQFF
TGTGCCTGGAGCCCCGGCGGGAGATTCAATGAGCAGTTCTTC
>TRBJ2-1|few|TRBV28|NA
CASSPRHRGITEQFF
TGTGCCAGCAGTCCACGTCATAGGGGCATCACGGAGCAGTTCTTC
>TRBJ1-2|NA|TRBV30|NA
CAWNVGEGTGYTF
TGTGCCTGGAATGTCGGGGAAGGGACTGGCTACACCTTC
>TRBJ2-3|NA|TRBV12-3/TRBV12-4|TRBD2
CASSGLAGYTDTQYF
TGTGCCAGCAGTGGTCTAGCGGGGTACACAGATACGCAGTATTTT
>TRBJ2-3|few|TRBV13|NA
CASSLVRGSDTQYF
TGTGCCAGCAGCTTAGTCAGGGGATCAGATACGCAGTATTTT
>TRBJ2-2|many|TRBV2|TRBD2
CASNQLAGGANTGELFF
TGTGCCAGCAATCAACTCGCGGGAGGGGCGAACACCGGGGAGCTGTTTTTT
>TRBJ2-3|many|TRBV27|NA
CASSLTGYTDTQYF
TGTGCCAGCAGTTTAACGGGGTACACAGATACGCAGTATTTT
>TRBJ2-7|few|TRBV27|NA
CASTRGGGDEQYF
TGTGCCAGCACGAGGGGTGGAGGAGACGAGCAGTACTTC
>TRBJ1-2|NA|TRBV5-6|TRBD1
CASSLPTLTGKDYGYTF
TGTGCCAGCAGCCTCCCGACCCTGACAGGGAAGGACTATGGCTACACCTTC
>TRBJ2-7|many|TRBV7-9|NA
CASSLGGDNEQYF
TGTGCCAGCAGCTTAGGGGGGGACAACGAGCAGTACTTC
>TRBJ2-4|few|TRBV12-3/TRBV12-4|NA
CASRSPVLAKNIQYF
TGTGCCAGCAGATCCCCGGTCTTAGCCAAAAACATTCAGTACTTC
>TRBJ2-1|many|TRBV4-3|TRBD2
CASSPQSGSGEQFF
TGCGCCAGCAGCCCCCAGAGCGGGAGCGGTGAGCAGTTCTTC
>TRBJ2-7|few|TRBV27|TRBD1
CASSFGQGEQHF
TGTGCCAGCAGTTTCGGACAGGGCGAGCAGCACTTC
>TRBJ1-2|few|TRBV24-1|TRBD1
CATSAPGQMISGYTF
TGTGCCACCAGTGCACCGGGACAGATGATCTCTGGCTACACCTTC
>TRBJ1-1|many|TRBV12-3/TRBV12-4|NA
CASSFSGGNTEAFF
TGTGCCAGCAGTTTTTCAGGAGGGAACACTGAAGCTTTCTTT
>TRBJ1-2|many|TRBV2|TRBD1
CASTGTGNYGYTF
TGTGCCAGCACCGGGACAGGCAACTATGGCTACACCTTC
>TRBJ2-7|few|TRBV7-2|NA
CASSRGLVLYEQYF
TGTGCCAGCAGCCGGGGACTTGTACTCTACGAGCAGTACTTC
>TRBJ2-5|many|TRBV4-2|TRBD1
CASSRRDSLQETQYF
TGTGCCAGCAGCCGCCGGGACAGTCTACAAGAGACCCAGTACTTC
>TRBJ2-5|NA|TRBV20-1|NA
CSAWDFQETQYF
TGCAGTGCCTGGGACTTCCAAGAGACCCAGTACTTC
>TRBJ1-4|NA|TRBV7-9|NA
CASSSTGWGEKLFF
TGTGCCAGCAGCTCTACGGGGTGGGGTGAAAAACTGTTTTTT
>TRBJ1-2|many|TRBV6-6|NA
CASSIRPPVEYGYTF
TGTGCCAGCAGTATACGGCCCCCGGTCGAATATGGCTACACCTTC
>TRBJ1-2|NA|TRBV29-1|NA
CSVALKLSGGYTF
TGCAGCGTAGCCCTGAAGCTCAGTGGCGGCTACACCTTC
>TRBJ2-7|many|TRBV29-1|TRBD2
CSVEAAGGDEQYF
TGCAGCGTTGAAGCGGCGGGAGGTGACGAGCAGTACTTC
>TRBJ2-3|NA|TRBV5-1|NA
CASILEGPTDTQYF
TGCGCCAGCATCTTGGAGGGGCCAACAGATACGCAGTATTTT
>TRBJ2-1|NA|TRBV28|NA
CASSLSDYNEQFF
TGCGCCAGCAGTTTGTCGGATTACAATGAGCAGTTCTTC
>TRBJ2-4|many|TRBV20-1|NA
CSARAKGQSEALAKNIQYF
TGCAGTGCTAGAGCCAAGGGGCAAAGCGAGGCCCTAGCCAAAAACATTCAGTACTTC
>TRBJ2-7|many|TRBV5-1|NA
CASSLQNSYEQYF
TGCGCCAGCAGCTTGCAGAACTCCTACGAGCAGTACTTC
>TRBJ1-5|NA|TRBV5-1|TRBD1
CASSFETGGNQPQHF
TGCGCCAGCAGCTTCGAGACAGGGGGAAATCAGCCCCAGCATTTT
>TRBJ1-5|many|TRBV20-1|NA
CSATDSGGNQPQHF
TGCAGTGCTACGGACAGTGGGGGAAATCAGCCCCAGCATTTT
>TRBJ2-3|NA|TRBV27|NA
CASSLRLARYTDTQYF
TGTGCCAGCAGTTTACGATTAGCGAGGTACACAGATACGCAGTATTTT
>TRBJ1-2|few|TRBV4-1|TRBD1
CASSPGQGVGYGYTF
TGCGCCAGCAGCCCCGGACAGGGAGTGGGCTATGGCTACACCTTC
>TRBJ1-5|NA|TRBV19|TRBD1
CASSILTGGGHQPQHF
TGTGCCAGTAGTATCCTCACAGGGGGTGGGCATCAGCCCCAGCATTTT
>TRBJ1-1|many|TRBV20-1|NA
CSAPRTATEAFF
TGCAGTGCTCCCCGGACAGCCACTGAAGCTTTCTTT
>TRBJ1-1|few|TRBV5-5|TRBD1
CASSSGQGVMNTEAFF
TGTGCCAGCAGCTCCGGACAGGGGGTCATGAACACTGAAGCTTTCTTT
>TRBJ1-3|NA|TRBV20-1|TRBD1
CSAQNRGSSNTIYF
TGCAGTGCCCAAAACAGGGGATCAAGCAACACCATATATTTT
>TRBJ1-5|few|TRBV7-2|NA
CASSLAARQDNQPQHF
TGTGCCAGCAGCTTAGCTGCGAGACAGGACAATCAGCCCCAGCATTTT
>TRBJ2-3|many|TRBV7-2|NA
CASSLGGGGGTQYF
TGTGCCAGCAGCTTAGGAGGAGGGGGTGGTACGCAGTATTTT
>TRBJ1-2|many|TRBV3-1|TRBD1
CASSQGTGGRYRDGYTF
TGTGCCAGCAGCCAAGGGACAGGGGGTCGCTATCGGGATGGCTACACCTTC
>TRBJ1-3|many|TRBV7-9|NA
CASSLAEISGNTIYF
TGTGCCAGCAGCTTAGCGGAGATCTCTGGAAACACCATATATTTT
>TRBJ2-7|many|TRBV27|TRBD1
CASSRLGQTSDEQYF
TGTGCCAGCAGTCGACTGGGACAGACCTCCGACGAGCAGTACTTC
>TRBJ2-7|many|TRBV20-1|TRBD2
CSAGGGIAGGLRDEQYF
TGCAGTGCTGGGGGAGGGATAGCGGGAGGGCTTCGGGACGAGCAGTACTTC
>TRBJ2-5|NA|TRBV28|NA
CASSLTISETQYF
TGTGCCAGCAGTTTGACAATTTCGGAGACCCAGTACTTC
>TRBJ2-1|few|TRBV28|NA
CASSSGSWNEQFF
TGTGCCAGCAGTTCGGGGAGTTGGAATGAGCAGTTCTTC
>TRBJ1-1|many|TRBV12-3/TRBV12-4|NA
CASSSDGGPEAFF
TGTGCCAGCAGTTCGGACGGTGGGCCTGAAGCTTTCTTT
>TRBJ2-1|many|TRBV10-3|TRBD2
CAIREVAGVDEQFF
TGTGCCATCCGCGAGGTGGCGGGAGTGGATGAGCAGTTCTTC
>TRBJ2-2|many|TRBV9|NA
CASSVEFLSTGELFF
TGTGCCAGCAGCGTCGAGTTCCTATCCACCGGGGAGCTGTTTTTT
>TRBJ2-6|many|TRBV6-1|NA
CASSEGLLPPGANVLTF
TGTGCCAGCAGTGAAGGGTTATTGCCCCCTGGGGCCAACGTCCTGACTTTC
>TRBJ2-4|many|TRBV12-3/TRBV12-4|NA
CASSSPENIQYF
TGTGCCAGCAGTTCCCCGGAAAACATTCAGTACTTC
>TRBJ2-7|NA|TRBV12-3/TRBV12-4|TRBD2
CASSEILAGGGEQYF
TGTGCCAGCAGCGAAATCCTAGCGGGAGGCGGCGAGCAGTACTTC